This T cell receptor beta chain is from a study of T-cell reconstitution after alpha-beta-depleted transplantation in children. Notes on the study in general: At the one-year point after transplant, T-cell counts and TCRbeta diversity were found to come mostly from T cells that had been newly produced. Several patients had high TCRbeta diversity at day 60; it came from surviving recipient T cells and thymic progenitors. Reportedly, only several hundred clones from non-depleted graft cells drove alpha-beta T-cell counts at about two months.

V dropped 0 bases and J dropped 4 bases, with 10 bases sitting between them. This CDR3 region has 14 residues. CDR1 is MNHEY, CDR2 SVGAGI, per germline. Construction of the TCRbeta library involved unique molecular identifiers. From the PCR reads, TCRdb called clonotypes with MiXCR, one entry per CDR3 protein. The table lists 450,000 to 600,000 distinct CDR3 sequences, over 9.5% of them singletons. In its sample, this clonotype was seen many times. Its antigen is undetermined. The sequences come from PBMCs, collected before TCRalphabeta/CD19-depleted stem cell transplant. The rearrangement joins TRBV6-5 to TRBJ2-7; no clear D. This sequence originates from a child aged 2-15 years with inherited bone marrow failure, due to receive a stem cell transplant. This chain's CDR3 is CASSYSGAWYEQYF. DNA of the CDR3: TGTGCCAGCAGTTACTCGGGCGCATGGTACGAGCAGTACTTC.